A selection of T cell receptor beta chains follows, all from one sample in a study of CXCR3-negative and CXCR3-positive naive CD8 T cells. TCRdb reprocessed the 5' RACE reads, with one entry per CDR3 protein and no DNA. This specimen shows roughly 140,000 distinct CDR3 sequences; the ten leading clones hold over 0.25%. Sequenced sample: naive CXCR3+ CD8+ T cells from blood. All receptors derive from a human donor in good health. Some clones in this sample may be carry-over from other donors' samples. Both conserved end residues are part of each CDR3.

j_call v_call cdr3_aa
TRBJ2-7 TRBV12-3/TRBV12-4 CASSQGYSSYEQYF
TRBJ2-7 TRBV5-5 CASSLGGVGRVYEQYF
TRBJ2-5 TRBV5-4 CASSSSGGAFQETQYF
TRBJ2-3 TRBV7-8 CASSLLSGIPDTQYF
TRBJ2-7 TRBV28 CASSWRLAGSSYEQYF
TRBJ2-3 TRBV9 CAKQREHTDTQYF
TRBJ2-3 TRBV28 CASSTQGAGDTQYF
TRBJ2-5 TRBV28 CASSSWGGGQIQETQYF
TRBJ2-7 TRBV4-3 CASSQDQGSYEQYF
TRBJ2-1 TRBV5-1 CASSLDDRVQNNEQFF
TRBJ2-7 TRBV28 CASSLWTSGTYEQYF
TRBJ2-5 TRBV6-2/TRBV6-3 CASSQSLGGQYF
TRBJ2-7 TRBV7-8 CASSVQGLPIYEQYF
TRBJ2-1 TRBV6-5 CASSPSLGTEQFF
TRBJ2-5 TRBV4-1 CASSQGWTGTSGSETQYF
TRBJ1-4 TRBV29-1 CSVEGRIGEKLFF
TRBJ2-7 TRBV10-3 CAISEPGGRYEQYF
TRBJ1-2 TRBV29-1 CSAGPLREHSGYTF
TRBJ2-7 TRBV11-3 CASSAPWDRGYEQYF
TRBJ1-2 TRBV6-5 CASSSLGTGNGYTF
TRBJ2-6 TRBV7-6 CASSLDSRSGANVLTF
TRBJ2-5 TRBV7-9 CASSPRGVQETQYF
TRBJ1-2 TRBV5-5 CASSSGQGAGGYTF
TRBJ2-2 TRBV6-2/TRBV6-3 CASSWGATGELFF
TRBJ2-5 TRBV7-6 CASSLEYPGDQETQYF
TRBJ2-1 TRBV5-6 CASSLRLAGRYNEQFF
TRBJ2-3 TRBV7-2 CASNYPRDHLTDTQYF
TRBJ2-5 TRBV6-5 CASSHQKDRQETQYF
TRBJ1-5 TRBV29-1 CSTRYRTVRGEDQPQHF
TRBJ2-2 TRBV29-1 CSVEGEGQVDTGELFF
TRBJ2-3 TRBV5-1 CASARQDTDTQYF
TRBJ2-3 TRBV4-1 CASSQVRIEGWGTDTQYF
TRBJ2-2 TRBV15 CATEAEPNTGELFF
TRBJ2-1 TRBV4-3 CASSQGLGGVRRGNEQFF
TRBJ1-2 TRBV4-1 CASSLVSPTEKNNYGYTF
TRBJ1-5 TRBV4-1 CASSQGVETALNQPQHF
TRBJ2-5 TRBV7-9 CATWSLVETQYF
TRBJ1-2 TRBV29-1 CSVVTQRDGYTF
TRBJ1-2 TRBV14 CASSQNRGVNGYTF
TRBJ2-7 TRBV19 CASSTPGHSTYEQYF
TRBJ2-7 TRBV4-2 CASSQDGGTSGTYEQYF
TRBJ2-7 TRBV4-3 CASSQDSSEGEQYF
TRBJ2-7 TRBV28 CASSPPGTASYEQYF
TRBJ2-1 TRBV6-2/TRBV6-3 CASSGTGSRGSNEQFF
TRBJ2-7 TRBV7-2 CASSLDRAYEQYF
TRBJ2-3 TRBV6-5 CASIGLAGVGSTQYF
TRBJ1-3 TRBV20-1 CSAETRGNTIYF
TRBJ2-7 TRBV27 CASSYGGRTYEQYF
TRBJ1-1 TRBV29-1 CSVELGATEAFF
TRBJ2-1 TRBV29-1 CSVQAGGTYNEQFF
TRBJ2-7 TRBV19 CASAWDRTYEQYF
TRBJ1-1 TRBV29-1 CSVLGQLNTEAFF
TRBJ1-1 TRBV5-1 CASSLDRYSTEAFF
TRBJ1-2 TRBV10-1 CASSGWGQGYTF
TRBJ2-1 TRBV29-1 CSVGGDAYEQFF